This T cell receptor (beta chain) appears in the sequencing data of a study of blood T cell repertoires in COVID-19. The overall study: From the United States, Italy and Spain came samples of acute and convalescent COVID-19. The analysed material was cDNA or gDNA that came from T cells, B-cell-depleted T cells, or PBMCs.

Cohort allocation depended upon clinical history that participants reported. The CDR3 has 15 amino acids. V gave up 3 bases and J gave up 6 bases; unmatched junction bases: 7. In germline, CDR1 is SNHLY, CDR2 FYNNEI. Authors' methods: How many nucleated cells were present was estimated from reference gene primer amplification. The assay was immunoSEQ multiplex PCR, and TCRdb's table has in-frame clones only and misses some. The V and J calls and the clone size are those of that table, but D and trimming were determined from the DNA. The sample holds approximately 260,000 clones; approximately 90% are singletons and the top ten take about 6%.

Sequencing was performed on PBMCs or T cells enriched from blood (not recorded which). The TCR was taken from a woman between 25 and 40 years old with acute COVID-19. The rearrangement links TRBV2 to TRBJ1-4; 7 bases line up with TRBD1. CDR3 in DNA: TGTGCCAGCAGTGATTACAGGGGATATGATGAAAAACTGTTTTTT. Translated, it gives CASSDYRGYDEKLFF.